Listed below are T cell receptor beta chains from one sample, sequenced in a study of vaccination and CD4 T cells after COVID-19. These TCRs' antigens remain unknown. TCRdb analysed the PCR reads with MiXCR anew, one entry per CDR3 protein. The sample yields under 9,000 distinct CDR3 sequences, approximately 51% seen once. The sample taken for sequencing was CD4+ T cells from blood, cultured in vitro. The receptors shown here come from a human donor who had recovered from COVID-19. Both conserved end residues are part of each CDR3. A D gene is named only where the DNA matches it firmly.

v_call	d_call	j_call	cdr3_aa
TRBV7-2	TRBD1	TRBJ2-1	CASSFRDREYVEQFF
TRBV12-3/TRBV12-4	NA	TRBJ1-1	CASSLGPGENTEAFF
TRBV19	NA	TRBJ1-1	CATQSIQGGTEAFF
TRBV6-2/TRBV6-3	NA	TRBJ2-1	CASSLTSFYNEQFF
TRBV2	TRBD1	TRBJ2-3	CASSDRGTDTQYF
TRBV27	NA	TRBJ1-1	CASSQQGRTEAFF
TRBV15	TRBD1	TRBJ2-3	CATSKGGDVDTQYF
TRBV7-8	NA	TRBJ2-5	CASRLVSEETQYF
TRBV25-1	NA	TRBJ2-5	CASSDPTLRTSGETQYF
TRBV20-1	TRBD1	TRBJ1-1	CSASQGDTEAFF
TRBV20-1	TRBD1	TRBJ2-7	CSARPQGNEQYF
TRBV6-1	NA	TRBJ2-7	CASRRQAFSYEQYF
TRBV5-5	NA	TRBJ1-2	CASSLGLGGHYGYTF
TRBV18	NA	TRBJ1-6	CASSLDQVPNSPLHF
TRBV7-8	NA	TRBJ2-7	CASSLSAGYYEQYF
TRBV12-3/TRBV12-4	TRBD2	TRBJ2-7	CASRLGLAGAYEQYF
TRBV12-5	NA	TRBJ2-7	CASGRDTNYEQYF
TRBV6-5	NA	TRBJ2-2	CASSYSVGRGFTGELFF
TRBV24-1	TRBD2	TRBJ2-3	CATSDPIGLVGADTQYF
TRBV6-2/TRBV6-3	NA	TRBJ2-6	CASSQRPGANVLTF
TRBV7-2	NA	TRBJ2-2	CASSLHRVPEGTGELFF
TRBV18	TRBD2	TRBJ2-7	CASSPPSRGGTYEQYF
TRBV9	NA	TRBJ2-7	CASSAGSWSYEQYF
TRBV6-2/TRBV6-3	NA	TRBJ1-5	CASTWHENQPQHF
TRBV20-1	TRBD2	TRBJ2-7	CSARSGGSTDEQYF
TRBV7-9	NA	TRBJ2-3	CASSPGGPASTDTQYF
TRBV7-9	NA	TRBJ2-6	CASSSPGGVSGANVLTF
TRBV9	TRBD2	TRBJ2-1	CASSVSSGTYNEQFF
TRBV6-1	TRBD1	TRBJ2-2	CASTRTGPYTGELFF
TRBV6-5	NA	TRBJ1-3	CASSYSPGTSGNTIYF
TRBV27	NA	TRBJ2-5	CASTSGAAGGTQYF
TRBV19	TRBD2	TRBJ2-5	CASRGLAGVQETQYF
TRBV27	NA	TRBJ2-7	CASSLRVLSYEQYF
TRBV5-4	NA	TRBJ2-7	CASSLTGNYEQYF
TRBV20-1	TRBD2	TRBJ2-5	CSASGNQETQYF
TRBV19	TRBD1	TRBJ2-7	CASRDSTSSYEQYF
TRBV7-7	TRBD2	TRBJ2-5	CASSLGSSGFQETQYF
TRBV19	NA	TRBJ2-3	CASSSLGTDTQYF
TRBV27	NA	TRBJ2-5	CASSDFGAEETQYF
TRBV19	NA	TRBJ2-1	CASSIKITWGNEQFF
TRBV20-1	NA	TRBJ1-1	CSASPHVNTEAFF